These 14 T cell receptor beta chains were sequenced from one sample in a study of chemoradiotherapy in HPV16-positive cancers. The table came from immunoSEQ multiplex PCR; TCRdb's copy has only in-frame clones and leaves some out. The table shows about 29,000 clones, with roughly 93% occurring only once. This specimen was blood, taken from a patient who underwent chemoradiotherapy. The receptors were sampled from a human donor with HPV-associated anogenital cancer.

The chain joins TRBV7-5 to TRBJ1-4. TRBV7-5 is a recognized pseudogene. The CDR3 totals 14 residues. The CDR3 loop reads CARSEIGPNEKLFF. The CDR3 bases are TGTGCCAGAAGTGAAATCGGGCCGAATGAAAAACTGTTTTTT.

This chain links TRBV6-1 with TRBJ2-7; 8 bases line up with TRBD1. The trim removed 6 bases at V and 5 bases at J, leaving 9 bases unmatched. CDR3 length: 14 amino acids. Germline V CDR1 and CDR2: MNHNS, SASEGT. The CDR3 spells CASSLPDRVHEQYF. The CDR3 region has the DNA TGTGCCAGCAGCCTCCCGGACAGGGTTCACGAGCAGTACTTC.

The rearrangement uses TRBV28 and TRBJ2-7, with a possible D match to TRBD1 (6 bases). Trimming cost V 3 bases and J 4 bases, with 19 bases left between them. This CDR3 has 16 residues. The germline CDR1 and CDR2 sequences are MDHEN and SYDVKM. For the CDR3, the DNA is TGTGCCAGCAGTTTGGCGAGGGGGACGCTGGATTACGAGCAGTACTTC. Amino acid sequence: CASSLARGTLDYEQYF.

The chain combines TRBV9 with TRBJ2-7; no firm D call. Trimming removed 2 bases at V and 5 bases at J, with 23 bases between. The length of the CDR3 is 17 residues. From germline, CDR1 is SGDLS and CDR2 YYNGEE. The CDR3 spells CASSVGEGPALAHEQYF. Here the CDR3 DNA reads TGTGCCAGCAGCGTTGGTGAAGGGCCGGCCTTGGCCCACGAGCAGTACTTC.

This rearrangement joins TRBV6-1 to TRBJ2-5; D possibly corresponds to TRBD1 (6 bases). This CDR3 spans 14 amino acids. With 2 bases removed from V and 1 base from J, the gap between germline ends came to 8 bases. Per the germline V gene, CDR1 is MNHNS and CDR2 is SASEGT. The CDR3: CASSEQGLQETQYF. The CDR3 coding sequence is TGTGCCAGCAGTGAACAGGGGCTCCAAGAGACCCAGTACTTC.

The V and J genes are TRBV7-9 and TRBJ2-1; 7 nucleotides line up with TRBD1. Germline assignment: CDR1 SEHNR and CDR2 FQNEAQ (reference sequence). CDR3 length: 11 amino acids. V lost 5 bases to trimming and J lost 11 bases; unmatched junction nucleotides: 3. The CDR3 coding sequence is TGTGCCAGCAGCGAGGACAGGAAGCAGTTCTTC. The encoded protein is CASSEDRKQFF.

The V gene is TRBV5-5, the J gene TRBJ2-7; 7 bases align to TRBD2. Germline lookup yields CDR1 SGHKS and CDR2 YYEKEE (reference sequence). The ends lost 3 bases at V and 3 bases at J; junction bases unmatched: 6. This CDR3 contains 14 residues. CDR3 sequence reads: CASSSPGLHYEQYF. Written as DNA, the CDR3 is TGTGCCAGCAGCTCCCCGGGACTACACTACGAGCAGTACTTC.

J is TRBJ1-2 and V is TRBV5-6, with D maybe TRBD1 (5 bases). Trimming took 1 base from V and 8 from J, leaving 9 bases between them. Per germline, CDR1 SGHDT and CDR2 YYEEEE. The CDR3 has 12 amino acids. CDR3 sequence reads: CASSLLGDGYTF. The CDR3 DNA sequence: TGTGCCAGCAGCTTGTTGGGGGACGGCTACACCTTC.

V and J are TRBV28 and TRBJ2-4; 10 bases align to TRBD2. Germline V lookup: CDR1 MDHEN, CDR2 SYDVKM. With 8 bases clipped from V and 0 bases from J, the junction kept 7 bases outside the gene matches. This CDR3 is 16 amino acids long. CDR3 DNA: TGTGCCAGCCTCGGACTAGCGGTCCTAGCCAAAAACATTCAGTACTTC. Protein sequence: CASLGLAVLAKNIQYF.

This clone was recorded a few times. The chain joins TRBV18 to TRBJ2-7, with 8 bases matching TRBD2. This CDR3 comprises 14 residues. After removal of 0 bases from V and 5 bases from J, the junction contained 3 bases not matched to a gene. The germline gives CDR1 KGHSH, CDR2 LQKENI. In nucleotides, the CDR3 is TGTGCCAGCTCACCACCGTATAGCGGGGACGAGCAGTACTTC. It is translated as CASSPPYSGDEQYF.

This chain links TRBV28 with TRBJ1-1, with a weak D call TRBD1 (6 bases). This CDR3 spans 12 amino acids. The V and J ends lost 6 bases and 4 bases respectively, with 9 bases between them. In germline, CDR1 is MDHEN, CDR2 SYDVKM. The CDR3 DNA reads as TGTGCCAGCAGAAGAGGGGGCACTGAAGCTTTCTTT. Protein product: CASRRGGTEAFF.

CDR3 nucleotide sequence: TGTGCCAGCAGCTTAGGGACTAGCGTGTGGGAGACCCAGTACTTC. It translates to CASSLGTSVWETQYF. The chain uses TRBV7-2 and TRBJ2-5; 9 bases line up with TRBD2. V shed 1 base and J 5 bases; nucleotides not matched to a gene: 5. Germline CDR1 SGHTA, CDR2 FQGNSA. CDR3 size: 15 residues.

The J gene is TRBJ1-2, the V gene TRBV28; no clear D. Germline CDR1 is MDHEN and CDR2 is SYDVKM. This CDR3 has 13 residues. V was shortened by 2 bases and J by 8 bases, with 12 bases between the two germline ends. The CDR3: CASSLEGLRGYTF. Written as DNA, the CDR3 is TGTGCCAGCAGTTTAGAAGGGTTGAGGGGCTACACCTTC.

The V call is TRBV10-2, the J call TRBJ2-2, with TRBD2 as a possible D gene (5 bases). Trimming pared 0 bases from V and 4 bases from J, leaving 21 bases between. CDR1 and CDR2 (germline): WSHSY, SAAADI. The CDR3 covers 19 residues. CDR3 sequence reads: CASSESRLTVGSSTGELFF. The CDR3 bases are TGCGCCAGCAGTGAGTCGAGATTAACGGTGGGGAGTAGCACCGGGGAGCTGTTTTTT.